These 16 T cell receptor beta chains share one sample of origin, sequenced in a study of cytomegalovirus exposure and HLA in healthy donors. The study ran its PCR with 60 Vbeta and 13 Jbeta primers. The table came from immunoSEQ multiplex PCR; TCRdb's copy has only in-frame clones and leaves some out. The sample has 85,000 to 90,000 clones; about three quarters are singletons. The specimen was PBMCs. All receptors come from a man aged 25-45 years in good health and CMV-seropositive.

A single count supports this clone. The V call is TRBV10-3, the J call TRBJ1-3; D is perhaps TRBD1 (5 bases). Germline V gene data show CDR1 as ENHRY and CDR2 as SYGVKD. V lost 3 bases and J 0 bases, leaving 21 bases between the germline ends. The CDR3 is 19 amino acids. Written as DNA, the CDR3 is TGTGCCATCAGTGAATTGTGGGCGACAGAACAATTCTCTGGAAACACCATATATTTT. This encodes CAISELWATEQFSGNTIYF.

The CDR3 nucleotides are TGTGCCAGCAGCCAAGAAAGGCAGGGGTTCTCTGGAAACACCATATATTTT. Protein sequence: CASSQERQGFSGNTIYF. V gene TRBV4-2 combines with J gene TRBJ1-3; D is possibly TRBD1 (6 bases). CDR3 length: 17 residues. Per the germline V gene, CDR1 is LGHNA and CDR2 is YNFKEQ. Trimming shortened V by 0 bases and J by 0 bases, and 12 bases separated the two germline ends.

This chain links TRBV4-1 with TRBJ1-3; TRBD1 is a possible D gene (6 bases). CDR3 length: 19 amino acids. V lost 0 bases and J 6 bases, leaving 24 bases between the germline ends. Germline V lookup: CDR1 MGHRA, CDR2 YSYEKL. The CDR3 bases are TGCGCCAGCAGCCAAGATTTCCGGGGGGCGACTTTCTTCCCAAACACCATATATTTT. Amino acids: CASSQDFRGATFFPNTIYF.

The chain is built from TRBV28 and TRBJ2-5; 11 bases fit TRBD2. The trim removed 3 bases at V and 2 bases at J, leaving 5 bases unmatched. The CDR3 runs to 16 residues. Germline CDR1 MDHEN, CDR2 SYDVKM. As DNA, the CDR3 is TGTGCCAGCAGTTTCCTTAGCGGGGGGGTACAAGAGACCCAGTACTTC. It encodes CASSFLSGGVQETQYF. Drawing the rest from reference TRBV28 and TRBJ2-5, the complete variable domain is DVKVTQSSRYLVKRTGEKVFLECVQDMDHENMFWYRQDPGLGLRLIYFSYDVKMKEKGDIPEGYSVSREKKERFSLILESASTNQTSMYLCASSFLSGGVQETQYFGPGTRLLVL.

The chain uses TRBV6-5 and TRBJ2-7; 7 bases align to TRBD2. The V gene end was trimmed by 0 bases and the J gene end by 0 bases; junction bases not matched to a gene: 5. This CDR3 has 16 amino acids. Germline-derived CDR1 and CDR2 are MNHEY and SVGAGI. This CDR3 is CASSYSMSGGSYEQYF. The DNA of the CDR3 is TGTGCCAGCAGTTACTCGATGTCGGGGGGCTCCTACGAGCAGTACTTC.

The gene calls are TRBV27 and TRBJ2-1, with D maybe TRBD1 (6 bases). The germline CDR1 and CDR2 sequences are MNHEY and SMNVEV (reference sequence). Trimming cost V 4 bases and J 15 bases, with 22 bases left between them. The length of the CDR3 is 14 residues. CDR3 in DNA: TGTGCCAGCAGTTCTTCCCCGGGACACCGGGATTGGTTCTTC. This encodes CASSSSPGHRDWFF.

The chain carries TRBV19 and TRBJ2-1; tentatively, D is TRBD1 (7 bases). This CDR3 has 16 residues. With 3 bases removed from V and 5 bases from J, the gap between germline ends came to 17 bases. The germline gives CDR1 LNHDA, CDR2 SQIVND (reference sequence). As DNA, the CDR3 is TGTGCCAGTAGTATTACGCGGGACAGACCACACAATGAGCAGTTCTTC. The encoded protein is CASSITRDRPHNEQFF.

The chain couples TRBV13 to TRBJ1-5; possibly TRBD1 for D (5 bases). Trimming removed 5 bases from V and 2 bases from J, with 10 bases in between. This CDR3 spans 14 amino acids. Per the germline V gene, CDR1 is PRHDT and CDR2 is FYEKMQ (reference sequence). CDR3 region: CASSRGFGNQPQHF. CDR3 sequence (DNA): TGTGCCAGCAGCCGGGGGTTTGGCAATCAGCCCCAGCATTTT. Variable domain in full (rest from reference TRBV13 and TRBJ1-5): AAGVIQSPRHLIKEKRETATLKCYPIPRHDTVYWYQQGPGQDPQFLISFYEKMQSDKGSIPDRFSAQQFSDYHSELNMSSLELGDSALYFCASSRGFGNQPQHFGDGTRLSIL.

This sequence joins TRBV28 and TRBJ1-5; 9 bases match TRBD1. Germline V gives CDR1 MDHEN, CDR2 SYDVKM. The CDR3 loop spans 18 amino acids. V lost 5 bases, J lost 0 bases, and 11 bases stayed unmatched. CDR3: CASSPPPGQGNSNQPQHF. The CDR3 nucleotides read TGTGCCAGCAGTCCGCCCCCCGGACAGGGGAATAGCAATCAGCCCCAGCATTTT.

V is TRBV11-2 and J is TRBJ1-2, with D possibly being TRBD1 (6 bases). Germline V gives CDR1 SGHAT, CDR2 FQNNGV. The CDR3 loop spans 16 amino acids. V gave up 5 bases and J gave up 1 base, with 17 bases separating them. The DNA of the CDR3 is TGTGCCAGCAGCCTCGGGTACCGGGACAATAACTATGGCTACACCTTC. Translated: CASSLGYRDNNYGYTF.

The CDR3 here is CASSEWDSSNQPQHF. CDR3 DNA sequence: TGTGCCAGCAGTGAATGGGACAGTAGCAATCAGCCCCAGCATTTT. The gene calls are TRBV2 and TRBJ1-5; TRBD1 matches 7 bases. Germline CDR1 and CDR2: SNHLY and FYNNEI. Trimming took 2 bases from V and 0 from J; bases not matched to a gene: 1. The CDR3 runs 15 residues. The full variable domain, rest sourced from reference TRBV2 and TRBJ1-5, is EPEVTQTPSHQVTQMGQEVILRCVPISNHLYFYWYRQILGQKVEFLVSFYNNEISEKSEIFDDQFSVERPDGSNFTLKIRSTKLEDSAMYFCASSEWDSSNQPQHFGDGTRLSIL.

This clone was observed a single time. V gene TRBV21-1 combines with J gene TRBJ1-5; TRBD1 reflects the table's D call only, with no check against the DNA. TRBV21-1 is tagged as a pseudogene. The length of the CDR3 is 14 residues. The CDR3 loop is CASSSRGGNQPQHF. The CDR3 DNA reads TGTGCCAGCAGCAGCAGGGGTGGCAATCAGCCCCAGCATTTT.

The CDR3 reads CASSQVRSENTGELFF. CDR3 nucleotide sequence: TGTGCCAGCTCACAGGTACGGAGCGAGAACACCGGGGAGCTGTTTTTT. The chain recombines TRBV18 with TRBJ2-2, with D hard to call. CDR3 length: 16 residues. Per germline, CDR1 KGHSH and CDR2 LQKENI. Trimming took off 4 bases at V and 1 base at J, with 13 bases between the two ends.

V is TRBV19 and J is TRBJ1-5, with D unresolved. The CDR3 has 16 residues. The germline V gene has CDR1 LNHDA and CDR2 SQIVND (reference sequence). Trimming stripped 5 bases from V and 0 bases from J, with 14 bases between. Written as DNA, the CDR3 is TGTGCCAGTAGTGCAGCGGGGTTCTATAGCAATCAGCCCCAGCATTTT. As protein: CASSAAGFYSNQPQHF.

The J gene is TRBJ1-4, the V gene TRBV4-2, with no clear D. The CDR3 runs to 15 residues. The V end lost 0 bases, the J end lost 0 bases, and 5 bases lay between the germline ends. Germline V CDR1 and CDR2: LGHNA, YNFKEQ. The CDR3 sequence is CASSQDRTTNEKLFF. CDR3 nucleotide sequence: TGTGCCAGCAGCCAAGACAGGACAACTAATGAAAAACTGTTTTTT.

The chain has TRBV25-1 and TRBJ1-3; D gene unclear. Germline V CDR1 and CDR2: MGHDK, SYGVNS. The V and J ends lost 2 bases and 4 bases respectively, with 15 bases between them. This CDR3 has 16 residues. CDR3 sequence reads: CASSEHDIFLGNTIYF. CDR3 sequence (DNA): TGTGCCAGCAGTGAACACGACATATTCCTCGGAAACACCATATATTTT.